The TCR beta chain under discussion was sequenced for a study of blood T cell repertoires in COVID-19. About the study: COVID-19 samples, acute and convalescent, were from the United States, Italy and Spain.

A single count supports this clone. V lost 0 bases to trimming and J lost 0 bases; unmatched junction nucleotides: 23. CDR1 and CDR2 from the germline V gene are ENHRY and SYGVKD. This CDR3 is built from 23 residues. Method: immunoSEQ multiplex PCR; TCRdb's copy keeps in-frame clones and lacks some. The sample holds 250,000 or so clones, roughly four fifths seen once. The sequenced sample was PBMCs or T cells enriched from blood (not recorded which). The source of this sequence is a woman aged 40 to 49 who had been exposed to COVID-19. The chain joins TRBV10-3 to TRBJ2-5; 9 positions agree with TRBD1. The DNA of the CDR3 is TGTGCCATCAGTGAGTCAAAAACAATCCGGGACAGGGTAAAGAATCGGTACCAAGAGACCCAGTACTTC. Amino acid sequence: CAISESKTIRDRVKNRYQETQYF.